This note documents a single T cell receptor beta chain sequence. This clone was found a few times. There is no known antigen for this receptor. No base-level quality is on record; no much larger clone is a single base apart. What the time point label conveys for this sample: baseline before first vaccination. The vaccinee samples were drawn from two UK trials, COV001 and COV002, one of which was a single-blind randomized controlled phase 2/3 trial testing AZD1222 (ChAdOx1 nCoV-19) in healthy adults. For TCRbeta chain sequencing, PBMC samples from trial participants were taken at day 0 and at day 28 after the second dose. This entry comes from a study of T cell responses to AZD1222 COVID-19 vaccine (dated by TCRdb to about 2021). Regarding the study in general: AZD1222 recipients with second doses at about 4 weeks or about 12 weeks were pooled, because spike-specific TCR depth and breadth did not differ between schedules. TCR sequencing was performed for roughly 250 trial participants, of whom 207 were given two doses of AZD1222 and around 25 were given two doses of MenACWY control vaccine. Enrollment into the trials was organized by age into subgroups of 18-55, 56-69 and 70-plus years, and those subgroups contained approximately 160, 26 and 62 TCR-sequenced participants, respectively. Study-wide findings and limitations: Epitopes outside the regions mutated in the B.1.351 and B.1.1.7 variants were reportedly recognized by nearly half of the unique spike-specific TCRs. The 56-69-year group was small, and its depth increase did not reach significance, likely because of low power. The whole spike protein was spanned by vaccine-associated CD4 TCRs, and dominant responses were seen in regions 160-218 and 743-854. Participants were mostly white British and included more females than males, and it was suggested by the authors that clonal diversity may have been underestimated. Because no day 14 peak-response samples were available, repertoires were characterized only after the peak T cell response. Spike-specific TCR breadth and depth rose significantly after two AZD1222 doses compared with day 0 and with MenACWY recipients. Conclusions about previously exposed vaccinees are limited, since just five to seven AZD1222 recipients were seropositive for SARS-CoV-2 at baseline.

The CDR3, cysteine through phenylalanine, is 13 amino acids long. This entry keeps only the CDR3 DNA: 39 bases, framed from base 1. At the junction V is shortened by 1 base and J by 2 bases, with 5 bases in between. CDR1 and CDR2, looked up from the germline V gene, are MNHEY and SVGEGT. The CDR3 regions of human TCRbeta chains were analyzed by immunosequencing. Per the original workflow: TCRs in the repertoires were matched against a reference library of SARS-CoV-2-specific TCRs that had been generated with the MIRA antigen-specificity platform. Breadth meant the fraction of unique TCRs that were SARS-CoV-2-associated, whereas depth meant the fraction of total T cells that were SARS-CoV-2-associated. Using the MIRA data, every spike-specific TCR was mapped to the spike region that the TCR reacted to and assigned to either a CD4 or a CD8 class. Log10-transformed breadth and depth values were compared by one-way ANOVA with Sidak's multiple comparisons tests. The table was pulled from immuneACCESS by TCRdb, which kept in-frame rearrangements only. Such tables lose some clones; where checked, under half of the loss comes from unresolved V genes, and the rest has no known cause. V and J calls and clone size come straight from that table; D and trimming were deduced from the DNA. In this sample the table shows some 130,000 clones, 90% of which occur a single time. The ten largest clones take up less than 8.5% of the sample.

The material sequenced was peripheral blood, taken on day 0 of AZD1222 vaccination. This TCR was recovered from an adult in good health. The receptor chain draws on TRBV6-2 or TRBV6-3 and TRBJ1-2, with the D gene too uncertain to name. The CDR3 in this case is CASSYYENYGYTF. In nucleotides, the sequence is TGTGCCAGCAGTTACTATGAAAACTATGGCTACACCTTC.